The rows below give T cell receptor beta chains drawn from one sample of a study of T cell repertoires in cytomegalovirus infection. TCRdb called the reads again in MiXCR, with one record for every CDR3 protein. Of 200,000 or so distinct CDR3 sequences in the sample, approximately 20% are singletons; the top ten hold around 3.1%. Sample: PBMCs. These receptors were taken from a human donor in good health (CMV status not recorded). Some clones in this sample may be carry-over from other donors' samples. CDR3s include the opening cysteine and the closing phenylalanine or tryptophan. Each record gives: D gene, clone size, J gene, V gene, CDR3 protein, CDR3 DNA. D genes are given only for firm matches. The size entry is marked missing in some rows and otherwise reads once, few, many or a size class.

d_call: NA
clone_size: few
j_call: TRBJ1-3
v_call: TRBV2
cdr3_aa: CASRDSGNTIYF
cdr3_nt: TGTGCCAGCAGGGACAGTGGAAACACCATATATTTT

d_call: NA
clone_size: few
j_call: TRBJ1-1
v_call: TRBV28
cdr3_aa: CASSISGAGRLAMNTEAFF
cdr3_nt: TGTGCCAGCAGTATTTCAGGGGCAGGGCGCCTAGCGATGAACACTGAAGCTTTCTTT

d_call: NA
clone_size: many
j_call: TRBJ1-2
v_call: TRBV7-9
cdr3_aa: CASSLLFTGYTF
cdr3_nt: TGTGCCAGCAGCTTACTCTTCACTGGCTACACCTTC

d_call: TRBD1
clone_size: NA
j_call: TRBJ1-1
v_call: TRBV9
cdr3_aa: CASSVGTGPTEAFF
cdr3_nt: TGTGCCAGCAGCGTAGGGACAGGCCCCACTGAAGCTTTCTTT

d_call: NA
clone_size: NA
j_call: TRBJ1-5
v_call: TRBV7-8
cdr3_aa: CASSLLLNRDSNQPQHF
cdr3_nt: TGTGCCAGCAGCTTATTACTCAACAGGGATAGCAATCAGCCCCAGCATTTT

d_call: TRBD1
clone_size: few
j_call: TRBJ2-3
v_call: TRBV5-1
cdr3_aa: CASSLEGGSIDTQYF
cdr3_nt: TGCGCCAGCAGCTTGGAAGGGGGCTCGATAGATACGCAGTATTTT

d_call: TRBD1
clone_size: few
j_call: TRBJ1-1
v_call: TRBV7-8
cdr3_aa: CASSEGQLNMKAFF
cdr3_nt: TGTGCCAGCAGCGAGGGACAGCTGAACATGAAAGCTTTCTTT

d_call: TRBD2
clone_size: NA
j_call: TRBJ2-7
v_call: TRBV9
cdr3_aa: CASSVGTSGTSSYEQYF
cdr3_nt: TGTGCCAGCAGCGTTGGGACTAGCGGGACTAGCTCCTACGAGCAGTACTTC

d_call: NA
clone_size: few
j_call: TRBJ2-5
v_call: TRBV6-2/TRBV6-3
cdr3_aa: CASSYSRLGREVETQYF
cdr3_nt: TGTGCCAGCAGTTACTCGAGATTGGGCAGGGAGGTGGAGACCCAGTACTTC

d_call: NA
clone_size: few
j_call: TRBJ2-1
v_call: TRBV7-6
cdr3_aa: CASSRASSNEQFF
cdr3_nt: TGTGCCAGCAGCCGGGCATCCTCCAATGAGCAGTTCTTC

d_call: NA
clone_size: NA
j_call: TRBJ1-5
v_call: TRBV29-1
cdr3_aa: CSVGGDQPQHF
cdr3_nt: TGCAGCGTTGGGGGAGATCAGCCCCAGCATTTT

d_call: NA
clone_size: many
j_call: TRBJ2-3
v_call: TRBV7-2
cdr3_aa: CASSATGTSTDTQYF
cdr3_nt: TGTGCCAGCAGCGCAACAGGGACTAGCACAGATACGCAGTATTTT

d_call: NA
clone_size: few
j_call: TRBJ1-1
v_call: TRBV4-3
cdr3_aa: CASSQDLDRDTEAFF
cdr3_nt: TGCGCCAGCAGCCAAGACTTAGACCGGGACACTGAAGCTTTCTTT

d_call: TRBD1
clone_size: few
j_call: TRBJ2-7
v_call: TRBV15
cdr3_aa: CATSRGDSHEQYF
cdr3_nt: TGTGCCACCAGCAGAGGGGACAGCCACGAGCAGTACTTC

d_call: NA
clone_size: NA
j_call: TRBJ1-5
v_call: TRBV6-1
cdr3_aa: CASSEGSGGNQPQHF
cdr3_nt: TGTGCCAGCAGTGAAGGGTCCGGAGGGAATCAGCCCCAGCATTTT

d_call: NA
clone_size: NA
j_call: TRBJ2-6
v_call: TRBV4-1
cdr3_aa: CASSQVFLSRGTGANVLTF
cdr3_nt: TGCGCCAGCAGCCAAGTTTTCCTGAGCCGAGGAACTGGGGCCAACGTCCTGACTTTC

d_call: TRBD1
clone_size: NA
j_call: TRBJ1-1
v_call: TRBV5-6
cdr3_aa: CASSGTAGEAFF
cdr3_nt: TGTGCCAGCAGCGGGACAGCTGGTGAAGCTTTCTTT

d_call: NA
clone_size: NA
j_call: TRBJ1-2
v_call: TRBV19
cdr3_aa: CASSMRGRTYGYTF
cdr3_nt: TGTGCCAGTAGTATGAGAGGACGGACCTATGGCTACACCTTC

d_call: TRBD1
clone_size: NA
j_call: TRBJ2-1
v_call: TRBV29-1
cdr3_aa: CSVKTGGSYNEQFF
cdr3_nt: TGCAGCGTGAAAACAGGGGGCTCCTACAATGAGCAGTTCTTC

d_call: NA
clone_size: NA
j_call: TRBJ2-3
v_call: TRBV14
cdr3_aa: CASSQDSSDTQYF
cdr3_nt: TGTGCCAGCAGCCAAGATTCCTCAGATACGCAGTATTTT

d_call: NA
clone_size: many
j_call: TRBJ2-5
v_call: TRBV6-6
cdr3_aa: CASSFRTGPQETQYF
cdr3_nt: TGTGCCAGCAGTTTTCGGACGGGTCCACAAGAGACCCAGTACTTC

d_call: NA
clone_size: NA
j_call: TRBJ1-2
v_call: TRBV3-1
cdr3_aa: CASSQDKRTSPYGYTF
cdr3_nt: TGTGCCAGCAGCCAAGATAAGAGGACATCACCCTATGGCTACACCTTC

d_call: NA
clone_size: few
j_call: TRBJ2-1
v_call: TRBV7-9
cdr3_aa: CASSLGFEQFF
cdr3_nt: TGTGCCAGCAGCCTGGGGTTTGAGCAGTTCTTC

d_call: NA
clone_size: many
j_call: TRBJ2-5
v_call: TRBV7-2
cdr3_aa: CASSPVPGYAETQYF
cdr3_nt: TGTGCCAGCAGCCCCGTGCCGGGATATGCGGAGACCCAGTACTTC

d_call: NA
clone_size: NA
j_call: TRBJ2-5
v_call: TRBV20-1
cdr3_aa: CSPQGTQAETQYF
cdr3_nt: TGCAGTCCCCAGGGGACCCAAGCAGAGACCCAGTACTTC

d_call: NA
clone_size: few
j_call: TRBJ2-2
v_call: TRBV12-3/TRBV12-4
cdr3_aa: CASTPEGSRKSGELFF
cdr3_nt: TGTGCCAGCACCCCTGAGGGATCGAGGAAGTCCGGGGAGCTGTTTTTT

d_call: TRBD1
clone_size: few
j_call: TRBJ1-2
v_call: TRBV29-1
cdr3_aa: CSAEGTGHNYGYTF
cdr3_nt: TGCAGCGCCGAGGGGACAGGGCATAACTATGGCTACACCTTC

d_call: NA
clone_size: NA
j_call: TRBJ2-4
v_call: TRBV19
cdr3_aa: CASSSPDTANIQYF
cdr3_nt: TGTGCCAGTAGTTCACCGGACACGGCAAACATTCAGTACTTC

d_call: NA
clone_size: many
j_call: TRBJ2-2
v_call: TRBV7-9
cdr3_aa: CASSLAGSTGELFF
cdr3_nt: TGTGCCAGCAGCTTAGCCGGGAGCACCGGGGAGCTGTTTTTT

d_call: TRBD2
clone_size: few
j_call: TRBJ2-2
v_call: TRBV19
cdr3_aa: CASSGRPPTGELFF
cdr3_nt: TGTGCCAGTAGCGGGAGGCCTCCAACCGGGGAGCTGTTTTTT

d_call: NA
clone_size: few
j_call: TRBJ2-7
v_call: TRBV28
cdr3_aa: CASSVDSYEQYF
cdr3_nt: TGTGCCAGCAGTGTGGACAGCTACGAGCAGTACTTC

d_call: TRBD2
clone_size: few
j_call: TRBJ2-1
v_call: TRBV4-1
cdr3_aa: CASSPSPSAGALYYNEQFF
cdr3_nt: TGCGCCAGCAGCCCGTCCCCCTCAGCGGGAGCCTTGTACTACAATGAGCAGTTCTTC

d_call: NA
clone_size: few
j_call: TRBJ1-5
v_call: TRBV7-3
cdr3_aa: CASSWDSNQPQHF
cdr3_nt: TGTGCCAGCAGCTGGGATAGCAATCAGCCCCAGCATTTT

d_call: TRBD1
clone_size: many
j_call: TRBJ1-4
v_call: TRBV7-2
cdr3_aa: CASSLRRDRTNEKLFF
cdr3_nt: TGTGCCAGCAGCTTAAGACGGGACAGAACTAATGAAAAACTGTTTTTT

d_call: TRBD2
clone_size: few
j_call: TRBJ2-5
v_call: TRBV20-1
cdr3_aa: CSARESGRGVETQYF
cdr3_nt: TGCAGTGCTAGAGAGAGCGGGAGGGGAGTAGAGACCCAGTACTTC

d_call: NA
clone_size: few
j_call: TRBJ2-1
v_call: TRBV20-1
cdr3_aa: CSARWNELNEQFF
cdr3_nt: TGCAGTGCTAGGTGGAACGAGCTCAATGAGCAGTTCTTC

d_call: TRBD2
clone_size: NA
j_call: TRBJ2-3
v_call: TRBV7-3
cdr3_aa: CASSLGLAGGVDTQYF
cdr3_nt: TGTGCCAGCAGCTTGGGACTAGCGGGGGGAGTAGATACGCAGTATTTT

d_call: TRBD2
clone_size: many
j_call: TRBJ2-1
v_call: TRBV7-8
cdr3_aa: CASSLTSGRWNEQFF
cdr3_nt: TGTGCCAGCAGCTTGACTAGCGGGAGATGGAATGAGCAGTTCTTC

d_call: NA
clone_size: NA
j_call: TRBJ1-2
v_call: TRBV20-1
cdr3_aa: CSARALGQGLEGYTF
cdr3_nt: TGCAGTGCTAGAGCCCTTGGCCAGGGTCTGGAAGGCTACACCTTC

d_call: TRBD2
clone_size: NA
j_call: TRBJ2-7
v_call: TRBV7-3
cdr3_aa: CASSILKRLAGAYEQYF
cdr3_nt: TGTGCCAGCAGCATACTTAAACGACTAGCGGGAGCCTACGAGCAGTACTTC

d_call: TRBD2
clone_size: many
j_call: TRBJ2-3
v_call: TRBV7-2
cdr3_aa: CASSPKGTSGRDITDTQYF
cdr3_nt: TGTGCCAGCAGCCCCAAAGGGACTAGCGGGAGGGATATCACAGATACGCAGTATTTT

d_call: NA
clone_size: NA
j_call: TRBJ2-7
v_call: TRBV19
cdr3_aa: CASSRGIYEQYF
cdr3_nt: TGTGCCAGTAGTAGGGGGATCTACGAGCAGTACTTC

d_call: NA
clone_size: few
j_call: TRBJ2-1
v_call: TRBV14
cdr3_aa: CASSQTTGRGYNEQFF
cdr3_nt: TGTGCCAGCAGCCAAACGACCGGGCGGGGCTACAATGAGCAGTTCTTC

d_call: NA
clone_size: many
j_call: TRBJ1-1
v_call: TRBV7-9
cdr3_aa: CASSLEWTRGNTEAFF
cdr3_nt: TGTGCCAGCAGCTTAGAATGGACCCGAGGGAACACTGAAGCTTTCTTT

d_call: NA
clone_size: few
j_call: TRBJ2-1
v_call: TRBV20-1
cdr3_aa: CSARTLEGLDAQFF
cdr3_nt: TGCAGTGCTAGGACTTTAGAGGGCCTGGACGCGCAGTTCTTC

d_call: TRBD1
clone_size: few
j_call: TRBJ2-2
v_call: TRBV6-2/TRBV6-3
cdr3_aa: CASSGQGVVAGELFF
cdr3_nt: TGTGCCAGCAGTGGACAGGGTGTTGTTGCCGGGGAGCTGTTTTTT

d_call: NA
clone_size: NA
j_call: TRBJ1-4
v_call: TRBV19
cdr3_aa: CAASSANEKLFF
cdr3_nt: TGTGCAGCCAGTAGCGCTAATGAAAAACTGTTTTTT

d_call: TRBD2
clone_size: few
j_call: TRBJ2-3
v_call: TRBV7-8
cdr3_aa: CASSPERGGPTDTQYF
cdr3_nt: TGTGCCAGCAGCCCGGAGCGGGGGGGCCCTACAGATACGCAGTATTTT

d_call: TRBD2
clone_size: NA
j_call: TRBJ2-1
v_call: TRBV29-1
cdr3_aa: CTGTRNKDEQFF
cdr3_nt: TGCACCGGGACTAGAAATAAAGATGAGCAGTTCTTC

d_call: TRBD2
clone_size: NA
j_call: TRBJ2-2
v_call: TRBV5-4
cdr3_aa: CASSWTSRPGELFF
cdr3_nt: TGTGCCAGCAGCTGGACTAGCCGTCCCGGGGAGCTGTTTTTT

d_call: NA
clone_size: few
j_call: TRBJ1-2
v_call: TRBV11-2
cdr3_aa: CASSRGRENYGYTF
cdr3_nt: TGTGCCAGCAGCAGGGGACGGGAAAACTATGGCTACACCTTC

d_call: TRBD2
clone_size: NA
j_call: TRBJ2-1
v_call: TRBV20-1
cdr3_aa: CSASRPAGGSYNEQLF
cdr3_nt: TGCAGTGCTAGTCGTCCAGCGGGGGGCTCCTACAATGAGCAGCTCTTC

d_call: TRBD2
clone_size: few
j_call: TRBJ2-7
v_call: TRBV20-1
cdr3_aa: CSASDWTSGYEQYF
cdr3_nt: TGCAGTGCTAGTGACTGGACTAGCGGATACGAGCAGTACTTC

d_call: NA
clone_size: many
j_call: TRBJ2-7
v_call: TRBV12-3/TRBV12-4
cdr3_aa: CASSSRQGRDEQYF
cdr3_nt: TGTGCCAGCAGTTCCCGACAGGGGAGGGACGAGCAGTACTTC

d_call: NA
clone_size: few
j_call: TRBJ2-1
v_call: TRBV6-1
cdr3_aa: CASSEYGTVSSYNEQFF
cdr3_nt: TGTGCCAGCAGTGAATATGGGACTGTGAGCTCCTACAATGAGCAGTTCTTC

d_call: NA
clone_size: NA
j_call: TRBJ1-1
v_call: TRBV4-3
cdr3_aa: CASSQVPGGNTEAFF
cdr3_nt: TGCGCCAGCAGCCAGGTCCCGGGGGGAAACACTGAAGCTTTCTTT

d_call: NA
clone_size: few
j_call: TRBJ1-1
v_call: TRBV6-6
cdr3_aa: CTSKGIQGTEAFF
cdr3_nt: TGTACATCGAAGGGGATCCAGGGCACTGAAGCTTTCTTT

d_call: TRBD2
clone_size: few
j_call: TRBJ2-1
v_call: TRBV29-1
cdr3_aa: CSVERTSGTHNEQFF
cdr3_nt: TGCAGCGTTGAAAGGACTAGCGGGACTCACAATGAGCAGTTCTTC